In this sample, the clone carrying this T cell receptor beta chain turned up many times. Its antigen remains unidentified. The sample originates from a study of glioma-infiltrating T cells. Study observations and caveats: Tissue-blood divergence was below expectation in non-neoplastic patients, above in gliomas. Signature shared blood CDR3 motifs were enriched in low-divergence and depleted in high-divergence patients.

TCR alpha and beta CDR3 regions were amplified from RNA using iRepertoire nested multiplex PCR. Tissue mRNA or PBMC total RNA, roughly 85-450 ng, went into one-step reverse transcription and amplification. TCRdb fed the multiplex PCR reads into MiXCR, producing one record per CDR3 protein. Of about 410,000 distinct CDR3 sequences in the sample, less than 50% were seen once. Germline CDR1 MNHEY, CDR2 SMNVEV (reference sequence). The V end was cut by 3 bases, the J end by 1 base, with 9 bases between. The CDR3 consists of 14 residues. The TCR comes from a human donor with low-grade glioma or glioblastoma, undergoing nonglioma brain surgery, or in good health (not recorded which). This chain joins TRBV27 and TRBJ1-1; D uncertain. The sequenced sample was glioma tissue, nonneoplastic brain tissue, or PBMCs (not recorded which). CDR3 amino acids: CASSFWGSNTEAFF. The DNA for the CDR3 is TGTGCCAGCAGTTTCTGGGGATCGAACACTGAAGCTTTCTTT.